A single sample gave rise to the 3 T cell receptor beta chains below, sequenced in a study of shared T cell receptors in the human thymus. Profiling relied on immunoSEQ multiplex PCR, and the TCRdb table lists in-frame clones only, not all of them. This table has hundreds of thousands of clones, 80% to 90% appearing once. These data also featured in a second study, about human thymus T cells.

Sample: thymocytes. The receptor set was obtained from a boy younger than two with a congenital heart defect.

CDR3 residues: CASSLRSRVQETQYF. In DNA, the CDR3 is TGTGCCAGCAGTTTGAGAAGCAGGGTCCAAGAGACCCAGTACTTC. The chain couples TRBV28 to TRBJ2-5; TRBD1 might be the D (5 bases). Germline loops: CDR1 MDHEN, CDR2 SYDVKM. This CDR3 is 15 amino acids long. V was pared by 3 bases and J by 1 base, with 12 bases between.

This sequence joins TRBV9 and TRBJ1-1, with D possibly TRBD1 on 6 matching bases. Trimming took off 10 bases at V and 1 base at J, with 11 bases between the two ends. This CDR3 is 12 amino acids long. Germline assignment: CDR1 SGDLS and CDR2 YYNGEE. CDR3 loop: CASRGTNTEAFF. CDR3 DNA: TGTGCCTCCAGGGGTACGAACACTGAAGCTTTCTTT.

The chain employs TRBV10-3 and TRBJ2-1, with D maybe TRBD1 (5 bases). V gave up 5 bases and J gave up 8 bases, with 7 bases separating them. The CDR3 covers 11 residues. In germline, CDR1 is ENHRY, CDR2 SYGVKD. CDR3 sequence reads: CAISWGHEQFF. DNA of the CDR3: TGTGCCATCAGTTGGGGCCATGAGCAGTTCTTC.